Below, 14 T cell receptor beta chains from the same sample are listed, as sequenced in a study of blood T cell repertoires in COVID-19 (dated by TCRdb to 2020 to 2022). Libraries came from the immunoSEQ multiplex PCR assay. What TCRdb holds here is the immuneACCESS table cut down to in-frame rearrangements. Part of the clones is not present; checked against another copy, under half of the missing clones reflect an unresolved V gene, and the others are unexplained. In all, the sample holds a few hundred thousand clones, and 86% of those were seen once. The ten top clones hold approximately 4.6% of the sample. Specimen: PBMCs or T cells enriched from blood (not recorded which). These receptors were collected from a woman aged 40 to 50 with acute COVID-19.

The gene calls are TRBV19 and TRBJ2-3; D may be TRBD1 (6 bases). Trimming took off 3 bases at V and 0 bases at J, with 7 bases between the two ends. CDR3 length: 14 residues. Looked up from germline, CDR1 is LNHDA and CDR2 is SQIVND (reference sequence). The CDR3 reads CASSMGHSTDTQYF. CDR3 sequence (DNA): TGTGCCAGTAGTATGGGACATAGCACAGATACGCAGTATTTT. Full variable domain (missing parts from reference TRBV19 and TRBJ2-3): DGGITQSPKYLFRKEGQNVTLSCEQNLNHDAMYWYRQDPGQGLRLIYYSQIVNDFQKGDIAEGYSVSREKKESFPLTVTSAQKNPTAFYLCASSMGHSTDTQYFGPGTRLTVL.

V gene TRBV28 combines with J gene TRBJ2-5, with a tentative D call TRBD2 (6 bases). V lost 5 bases, J lost 3 bases, and 25 bases lay in between. The germline gives CDR1 MDHEN, CDR2 SYDVKM. The CDR3 sequence is 18 residues long. Here the CDR3 DNA reads TGTGCCAGCAGTCTCACATTTCCCGGAGGGCAGAGAGAAGAGACCCAGTACTTC. Amino acid sequence: CASSLTFPGGQREETQYF.

V is TRBV12-5 and J is TRBJ1-4; 8 bases are shared with TRBD1. Looked up from germline, CDR1 is LGHNT and CDR2 is FRNRAP. V lost 4 bases and J lost 7; bases outside the gene matches: 8. The CDR3 runs 15 residues. For the CDR3, the DNA is TGTGCTAGTGGTTCTCAGGGGGCTGGAGGTGAAAAACTGTTTTTT. As protein: CASGSQGAGGEKLFF. The whole variable domain, remainder taken from reference TRBV12-5 and TRBJ1-4, is DARVTQTPRHKVTEMGQEVTMRCQPILGHNTVFWYRQTMMQGLELLAYFRNRAPLDDSGMPKDRFSAEMPDATLATLKIQPSEPRDSAVYFCASGSQGAGGEKLFFGSGTQLSVL.

The rearrangement links TRBV5-8 to TRBJ2-6; 7 bases map to TRBD1. V shed 1 base, J shed 3 bases, and the junction held 16 bases outside the gene matches. The CDR3 is made up of 20 amino acids. The germline V gene encodes CDR1 SGHTS and CDR2 YDEGEE. This CDR3 reads CASSLHLSDRVLSGANVLTF. The CDR3 nucleotides read TGTGCCAGCAGCTTGCATCTAAGCGACAGGGTGCTGAGTGGGGCCAACGTCCTGACTTTC.

The J gene is TRBJ1-5, the V gene TRBV27, with a tentative D call TRBD1 (6 bases). Germline V CDR1 and CDR2: MNHEY, SMNVEV (reference sequence). This CDR3 has 14 amino acids. V lost 6 bases and J 4 bases, leaving 13 bases between the germline ends. The DNA for the CDR3 is TGTGCCAGCAGCTGGACAGCCGTAAATCAGCCCCAGCATTTT. It translates to CASSWTAVNQPQHF.

The chain employs TRBV5-1 and TRBJ2-3; no definite D call. In germline, CDR1 is SGHRS, CDR2 YFSETQ. The CDR3 loop spans 16 amino acids. The V end was cut by 5 bases, the J end by 0 bases, with 16 bases between. CDR3 sequence (DNA): TGCGCCAGCAGAGTGGGCTCCTTTACTAGCACAGATACGCAGTATTTT. It translates to CASRVGSFTSTDTQYF.

The V gene is TRBV18, the J gene TRBJ1-3; D might be TRBD1 (6 bases). This CDR3 has 16 residues. Looked up from germline, CDR1 is KGHSH and CDR2 is LQKENI. V shed 3 bases and J shed 0 bases, with 12 bases lying between them. For the CDR3, the DNA is TGTGCCAGCTCACCCGTCGACAGGCTCTCTGGAAACACCATATATTTT. It specifies CASSPVDRLSGNTIYF.

The CDR3 DNA reads as TGTGCCAGCAGCCCCCTCTGGGGGGACACTGAAGCTTTCTTT. Translating gives CASSPLWGDTEAFF. This rearrangement joins TRBV3-1 (or the pseudogene TRBV3-2) to TRBJ1-1; TRBD1 is a possible D gene (5 bases). Looked up from germline, CDR1 is LGHDT and CDR2 is YNNKEL (reference sequence). This CDR3 has 14 residues. V gave up 4 bases and J gave up 3 bases, with 12 bases separating them.

The chain is built from TRBV27 and TRBJ1-2; D ambiguous. V was trimmed by 3 bases and J by 0 bases, leaving 14 bases between them. The length of the CDR3 is 16 residues. Germline V gene lookup returns CDR1 MNHEY and CDR2 SMNVEV (reference sequence). The CDR3 loop is CASSLIGGGANYGYTF. The CDR3 region has the DNA TGTGCCAGCAGTTTGATAGGCGGCGGAGCTAACTATGGCTACACCTTC.

V and J are TRBV7-9 and TRBJ2-5; the D gene is possibly TRBD2 (7 bases). CDR1 is SEHNR, CDR2 FQNEAQ, per germline (reference sequence). V was pared by 8 bases and J by 3 bases, with 10 bases between. The CDR3 is 12 amino acids. This CDR3 reads CASEGGKETQYF. The CDR3 nucleotides are TGTGCCAGCGAGGGGGGGAAAGAGACCCAGTACTTC.

J is TRBJ2-7 and V is TRBV11-2, with no clear D. This CDR3 contains 13 residues. CDR1 is SGHAT, CDR2 FQNNGV, per germline. V was pared by 6 bases and J by 5 bases, with 14 bases between. CDR3 in amino acids: CASSHNEINEQYF. DNA of the CDR3: TGTGCCAGCAGTCATAACGAGATTAACGAGCAGTACTTC.

This clone was seen a handful of times. V usage is TRBV6-1 and J usage is TRBJ1-2, with 10 bases lining up with TRBD1. Germline loops: CDR1 MNHNS, CDR2 SASEGT. The CDR3 spans 16 residues. V lost 2 bases and J lost 5; bases outside the gene matches: 8. The CDR3 is CASSEPLDRGRYGYTF. The CDR3 DNA is TGTGCCAGCAGTGAACCCCTAGACAGGGGGCGGTATGGCTACACCTTC.

V is TRBV7-9 and J is TRBJ2-3, with TRBD2 matching 8 bases. The CDR3 extends over 17 amino acids. Germline V gene data show CDR1 as SEHNR and CDR2 as FQNEAQ (reference sequence). The ends lost 0 bases at V and 0 bases at J; junction bases unmatched: 5. CDR3 sequence reads: CASSLAVASGSTDTQYF. The CDR3 DNA follows: TGTGCCAGCAGCTTAGCTGTGGCTAGCGGGAGCACAGATACGCAGTATTTT.

The V and J genes are TRBV19 and TRBJ2-7; D may be TRBD1 (5 bases). The ends were cut back, 5 bases at V and 2 bases at J, with 10 bases in the middle. This CDR3 region has 13 residues. The germline gives CDR1 LNHDA, CDR2 SQIVND (reference sequence). The CDR3 here is CASSDTGPYEQYF. The CDR3 nucleotides read TGTGCCAGTAGTGACACAGGACCCTACGAGCAGTACTTC. Variable domain in full (rest from reference TRBV19 and TRBJ2-7): DGGITQSPKYLFRKEGQNVTLSCEQNLNHDAMYWYRQDPGQGLRLIYYSQIVNDFQKGDIAEGYSVSREKKESFPLTVTSAQKNPTAFYLCASSDTGPYEQYFGPGTRLTVT.